These 18 T cell receptor beta chains were all obtained from the same sample, sequenced in a study of T cell responses to AZD1222 COVID-19 vaccine. The data were produced by immunoSEQ multiplex PCR, yet TCRdb's version contains in-frame clones alone and is incomplete. The sample records 100,000 to 150,000 clones, roughly 90% being singletons. The source material was peripheral blood, sampled on day 0 of AZD1222 vaccination. These receptors all come from an adult in good health.

This clone has just one count. The chain combines TRBV10-2 with TRBJ2-1; no definite D call. V gave up 3 bases and J gave up 8 bases, with 5 bases separating them. CDR1 WSHSY and CDR2 SAAADI come from the germline V gene. The CDR3 spans 11 residues. CDR3 nucleotides: TGCGCCAGCAGTGATTTTGATGAGCAGTTCTTC. Protein sequence: CASSDFDEQFF.

The chain uses TRBV28 and TRBJ2-1; 14 positions agree with TRBD2. V lost 6 bases to trimming and J lost 5 bases; unmatched junction nucleotides: 6. The CDR3 loop spans 16 amino acids. From germline, CDR1 is MDHEN and CDR2 SYDVKM. The DNA of the CDR3 is TGTGCCAGCAGCAACGGACTAGCGGGAGGAAACAATGAGCAGTTCTTC. Its protein is CASSNGLAGGNNEQFF.

This sequence joins TRBV5-4 and TRBJ2-2, with 9 bases fitting TRBD2. Trimming removed 5 bases from V and 3 bases from J; junction bases left unmatched: 5. The CDR3 spans 15 residues. Germline CDR1 SGHNT, CDR2 YYREEE (reference sequence). This CDR3 reads CASREAGGYTGELFF. The CDR3 region has the DNA TGTGCCAGCAGGGAAGCGGGAGGCTACACCGGGGAGCTGTTTTTT.

V and J are TRBV30 and TRBJ2-5; D is undetermined. The germline V gene encodes CDR1 GTSNPN and CDR2 SVGIG (reference sequence). The CDR3 sequence is 13 residues long. V lost 0 bases and J 5 bases, leaving 10 bases between the germline ends. CDR3: CAWSVSGPETQYF. The CDR3 DNA follows: TGTGCCTGGAGTGTGAGTGGCCCCGAGACCCAGTACTTC.

The chain couples TRBV19 to TRBJ1-2; D gene unclear. The germline V gene has CDR1 LNHDA and CDR2 SQIVND (reference sequence). The CDR3 length is 10 residues. Trimming removed 10 bases from V and 5 bases from J, with 8 bases in between. CDR3 residues: CATRGYGYTF. In nucleotides, the CDR3 is TGTGCCACCCGGGGATATGGCTACACCTTC.

The chain couples TRBV29-1 to TRBJ2-2; tentatively, D is TRBD2 (6 bases). Germline-derived CDR1 and CDR2 are SQVTM and ANQGSEA. The CDR3 consists of 16 residues. V was trimmed by 2 bases and J by 5 bases, leaving 18 bases between them. CDR3 amino acids: CSVEPLGGPGTGELFF. CDR3 DNA: TGCAGCGTTGAACCCCTGGGAGGACCGGGTACCGGGGAGCTGTTTTTT.

This chain connects TRBV5-1 to TRBJ1-6; D ambiguous. Germline V gene lookup returns CDR1 SGHRS and CDR2 YFSETQ. This CDR3 region has 15 residues. With 0 bases removed from V and 8 bases from J, the gap between germline ends came to 12 bases. The CDR3 region has the DNA TGCGCCAGCAGCTTGGAGGGTGGTGGAGATTCACCCCTCCACTTT. The encoded protein is CASSLEGGGDSPLHF.

This sequence joins TRBV24-1 and TRBJ2-1, with 11 bases aligning to TRBD2. Germline V gene lookup returns CDR1 KGHDR and CDR2 SFDVKD. CDR3 length: 16 residues. V lost 4 bases and J lost 8; bases outside the gene matches: 9. CDR3 protein: CATSDLTSGSKYEQFF. CDR3 in DNA: TGTGCCACCAGTGACCTCACTAGCGGGAGTAAGTATGAGCAGTTCTTC.

This rearrangement joins TRBV5-1 to TRBJ2-1, with 8 bases lining up with TRBD1. This CDR3 spans 16 amino acids. CDR1 SGHRS and CDR2 YFSETQ come from the germline V gene. After removal of 3 bases from V and 1 base from J, the junction contained 6 bases not matched to a gene. CDR3 DNA sequence: TGCGCCAGCAGCTCACAGGGGGAGGTATCCTACAATGAGCAGTTCTTC. Encoded protein: CASSSQGEVSYNEQFF.

V and J are TRBV6-5 and TRBJ1-5; D ambiguous. Germline assignment: CDR1 MNHEY and CDR2 SVGAGI. Trimming removed 7 bases at V and 2 bases at J, with 15 bases between. CDR3 length equals 15 residues. In DNA, the CDR3 is TGTGCCAGCATATTAGCAGGCGGTCGCAATCAGCCCCAGCATTTT. As protein: CASILAGGRNQPQHF.

The chain is built from TRBV27 and TRBJ1-2, with 7 bases aligning to TRBD1. CDR1 MNHEY and CDR2 SMNVEV come from the germline V gene (reference sequence). After removal of 6 bases from V and 8 bases from J, the junction contained 9 bases not matched to a gene. This CDR3 contains 13 residues. Written as DNA, the CDR3 is TGTGCCAGCAGCAGACAGGGAACGAGCGGCTACACCTTC. This encodes CASSRQGTSGYTF.

The rearrangement links TRBV5-8 to TRBJ2-1; TRBD2 aligns across 12 bases. The CDR3 length is 18 residues. Germline CDR1 reads SGHTS; CDR2 reads YDEGEE. With V trimmed by 3 bases and J by 4 bases, 11 bases remained unmatched. The chain's CDR3 is CASSSLTSGRRSYNEQFF. The CDR3 DNA follows: TGTGCCAGCAGCTCTTTGACTAGCGGGAGAAGAAGTTACAATGAGCAGTTCTTC. The full variable domain, in which reference TRBV5-8 and TRBJ2-1 provide the parts outside the CDR3, is EAGVTQSPTHLIKTRGQQATLRCSPISGHTSVYWYQQALGLGLQFLLWYDEGEERNRGNFPPRFSGRQFPNYSSELNVNALELEDSALYLCASSSLTSGRRSYNEQFFGPGTRLTVL.

This chain connects TRBV5-1 to TRBJ1-6; D perhaps matches TRBD1 (5 bases). Trimming left V 0 bases short and J 9 bases short, with 10 bases between. The CDR3 length is 14 residues. The germline CDR1 and CDR2 sequences are SGHRS and YFSETQ. CDR3 in amino acids: CASSLGQGISPLHF. The CDR3 DNA reads as TGCGCCAGCAGCTTGGGCCAGGGAATTTCACCCCTCCACTTT. Full variable domain (rest looked up from reference TRBV5-1 and TRBJ1-6): KAGVTQTPRYLIKTRGQQVTLSCSPISGHRSVSWYQQTPGQGLQFLFEYFSETQRNKGNFPGRFSGRQFSNSRSEMNVSTLELGDSALYLCASSLGQGISPLHFGNGTRLTVT.

The rearrangement uses TRBV19 and TRBJ2-6, with TRBD1 matching 7 bases. The CDR3 is made up of 18 amino acids. J gave up 0 bases and V 3 bases, and 8 bases lay outside the gene matches. Germline-derived CDR1 and CDR2 are LNHDA and SQIVND (reference sequence). The CDR3 here is CASSMEGQVFSGANVLTF. The CDR3 DNA reads TGTGCCAGTAGTATGGAAGGACAGGTATTCTCTGGGGCCAACGTCCTGACTTTC.

This sequence joins TRBV3-1 (or the pseudogene TRBV3-2) and TRBJ1-1; no reliable D call. V lost 3 bases and J 2 bases, leaving 7 bases between the germline ends. CDR1 is LGHDT and CDR2 is YNNKEL in the germline V gene (reference sequence). This CDR3 is 13 amino acids long. DNA for the CDR3: TGTGCCAGCAGCCAGGGAGTCAACACTGAAGCTTTCTTT. It codes for CASSQGVNTEAFF.

The chain has TRBV20-1 and TRBJ2-7; D possibly corresponds to TRBD2 (5 bases). The CDR3 runs 14 residues. Germline loops: CDR1 DFQATT, CDR2 SNEGSKA (reference sequence). Trimming removed 3 bases at V and 2 bases at J, with 14 bases between. CDR3 nucleotide sequence: TGCAGTGCTAGTGGTTGGGAGTCCACCTACGAGCAGTACTTC. Translating it yields CSASGWESTYEQYF.

The chain carries TRBV27 and TRBJ1-1, with 9 positions matching TRBD1. There are 14 residues in the CDR3. V dropped 1 base and J dropped 5; count of bases not matched to a gene: 2. The germline V gene encodes CDR1 MNHEY and CDR2 SMNVEV (reference sequence). CDR3 loop: CASSLYRGQTEAFF. CDR3 bases: TGTGCCAGCAGTTTATACAGGGGGCAAACTGAAGCTTTCTTT.

The rearrangement links TRBV29-1 to TRBJ2-3; D is uncertain. CDR3 size: 12 residues. Germline CDR1 is SQVTM and CDR2 is ANQGSEA. The germline V and J ends were trimmed by 7 bases and 1 base, with 9 bases remaining between them. The CDR3: CSASFGTDTQYF. CDR3 nucleotides: TGCAGCGCATCGTTTGGCACAGATACGCAGTATTTT.